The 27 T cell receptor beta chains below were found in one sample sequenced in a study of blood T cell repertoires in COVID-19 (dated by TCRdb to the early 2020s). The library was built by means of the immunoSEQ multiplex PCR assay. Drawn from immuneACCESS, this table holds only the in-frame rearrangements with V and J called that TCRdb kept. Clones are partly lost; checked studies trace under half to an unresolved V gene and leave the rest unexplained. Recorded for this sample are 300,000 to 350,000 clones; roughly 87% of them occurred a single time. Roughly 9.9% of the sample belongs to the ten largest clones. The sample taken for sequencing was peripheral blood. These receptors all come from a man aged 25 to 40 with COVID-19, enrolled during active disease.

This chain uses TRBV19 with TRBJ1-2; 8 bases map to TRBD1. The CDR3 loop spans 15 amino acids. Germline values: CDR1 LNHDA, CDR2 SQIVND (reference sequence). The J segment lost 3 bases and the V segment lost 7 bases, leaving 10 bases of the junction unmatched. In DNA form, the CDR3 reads TGTGCCAGTACCCCGGGACAGGTATTAGACTATGGCTACACCTTC. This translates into CASTPGQVLDYGYTF. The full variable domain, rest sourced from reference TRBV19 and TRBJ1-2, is DGGITQSPKYLFRKEGQNVTLSCEQNLNHDAMYWYRQDPGQGLRLIYYSQIVNDFQKGDIAEGYSVSREKKESFPLTVTSAQKNPTAFYLCASTPGQVLDYGYTFGSGTRLTVV.

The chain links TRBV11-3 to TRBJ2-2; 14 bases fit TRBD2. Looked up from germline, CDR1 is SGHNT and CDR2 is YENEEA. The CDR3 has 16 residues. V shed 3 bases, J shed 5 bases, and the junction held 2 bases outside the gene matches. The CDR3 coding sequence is TGTGCCAGCAGCTTGGGACTAGCGGGAGTTACCGGGGAGCTGTTTTTT. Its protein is CASSLGLAGVTGELFF.

The CDR3 sequence is CASSLSTWTYNEQFF. CDR3 nucleotides: TGTGCCAGCAGCTTATCCACGTGGACTTACAATGAGCAGTTCTTC. J is TRBJ2-1 and V is TRBV7-9, with a possible D match to TRBD2 (5 bases). The V gene lost 2 bases and the J gene lost 4 bases, with 12 bases spanning the gap. This CDR3 spans 15 amino acids. Germline V gene lookup returns CDR1 SEHNR and CDR2 FQNEAQ (reference sequence).

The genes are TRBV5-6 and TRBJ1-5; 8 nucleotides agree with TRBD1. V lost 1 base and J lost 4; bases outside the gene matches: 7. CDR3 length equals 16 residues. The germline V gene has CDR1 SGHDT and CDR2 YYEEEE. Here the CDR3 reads CASSLYRTGQNQPQHF. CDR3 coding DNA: TGTGCCAGCAGCTTGTACCGGACAGGGCAGAATCAGCCCCAGCATTTT. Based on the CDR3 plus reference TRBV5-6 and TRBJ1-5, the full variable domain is DAGVTQSPTHLIKTRGQQVTLRCSPKSGHDTVSWYQQALGQGPQFIFQYYEEEERQRGNFPDRFSGHQFPNYSSELNVNALLLGDSALYLCASSLYRTGQNQPQHFGDGTRLSIL.

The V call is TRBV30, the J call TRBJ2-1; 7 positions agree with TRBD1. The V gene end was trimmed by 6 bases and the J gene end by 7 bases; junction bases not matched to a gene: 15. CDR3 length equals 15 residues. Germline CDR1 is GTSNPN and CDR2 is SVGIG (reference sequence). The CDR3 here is CACHTGVPEKNEQFF. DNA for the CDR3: TGTGCCTGTCACACAGGGGTGCCTGAGAAGAATGAGCAGTTCTTC.

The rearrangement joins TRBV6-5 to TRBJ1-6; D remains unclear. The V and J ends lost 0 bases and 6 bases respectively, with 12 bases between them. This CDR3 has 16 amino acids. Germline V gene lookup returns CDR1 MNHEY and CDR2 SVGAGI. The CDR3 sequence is CASSYSGIGSNSPLHF. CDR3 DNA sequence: TGTGCCAGCAGTTACTCGGGGATAGGGAGTAATTCACCCCTCCACTTT.

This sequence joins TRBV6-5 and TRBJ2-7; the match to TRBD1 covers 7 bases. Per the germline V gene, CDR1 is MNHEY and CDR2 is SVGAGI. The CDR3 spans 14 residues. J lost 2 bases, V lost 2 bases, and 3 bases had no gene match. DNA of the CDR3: TGTGCCAGCAGTTACACGGGACAGCCCTACGAGCAGTACTTC. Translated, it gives CASSYTGQPYEQYF.

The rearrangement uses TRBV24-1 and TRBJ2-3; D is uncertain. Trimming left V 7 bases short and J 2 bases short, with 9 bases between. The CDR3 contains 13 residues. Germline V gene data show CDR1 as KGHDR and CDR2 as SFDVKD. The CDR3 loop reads CATSLPLTDTQYF. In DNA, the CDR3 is TGTGCCACCAGCCTCCCCCTCACAGATACGCAGTATTTT.

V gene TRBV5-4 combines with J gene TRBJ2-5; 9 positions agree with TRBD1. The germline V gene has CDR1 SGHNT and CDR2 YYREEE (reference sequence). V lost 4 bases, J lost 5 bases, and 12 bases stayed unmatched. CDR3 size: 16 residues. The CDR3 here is CASSPYRTGEAETQYF. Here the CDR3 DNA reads TGTGCCAGCAGCCCGTATAGGACAGGGGAGGCGGAGACCCAGTACTTC.

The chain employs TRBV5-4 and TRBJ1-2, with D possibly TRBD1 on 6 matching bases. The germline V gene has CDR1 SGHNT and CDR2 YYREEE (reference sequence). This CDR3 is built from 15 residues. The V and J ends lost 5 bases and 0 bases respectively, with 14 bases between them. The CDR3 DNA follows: TGTGCCAGCAGTTCTGGGACAAATACTAACTATGGCTACACCTTC. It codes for CASSSGTNTNYGYTF.

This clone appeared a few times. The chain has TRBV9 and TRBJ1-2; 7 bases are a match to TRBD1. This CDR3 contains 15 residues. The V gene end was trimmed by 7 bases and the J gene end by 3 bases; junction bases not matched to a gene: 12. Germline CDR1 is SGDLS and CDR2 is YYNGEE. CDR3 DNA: TGTGCCAGCGAGCAAGGTGGCAGGGGGGACTATGGCTACACCTTC. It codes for CASEQGGRGDYGYTF.

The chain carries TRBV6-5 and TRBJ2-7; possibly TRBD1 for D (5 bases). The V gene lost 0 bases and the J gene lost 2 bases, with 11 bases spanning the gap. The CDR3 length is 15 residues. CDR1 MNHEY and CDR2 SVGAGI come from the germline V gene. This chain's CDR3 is CASSYSSQGPYEQYF. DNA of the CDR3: TGTGCCAGCAGTTACTCATCCCAGGGCCCCTACGAGCAGTACTTC.

The CDR3 region is CASGFTGGPSNQPQHF. The CDR3 DNA reads as TGTGCTAGTGGTTTTACAGGGGGCCCGAGCAATCAGCCCCAGCATTTT. The genes are TRBV12-5 and TRBJ1-5; TRBD1 aligns across 9 bases. The CDR3 has 16 residues. Germline values: CDR1 LGHNT, CDR2 FRNRAP. Trimming took 3 bases from V and 1 from J; bases not matched to a gene: 4. Supplemented by reference TRBV12-5 and TRBJ1-5, the full variable domain reads DARVTQTPRHKVTEMGQEVTMRCQPILGHNTVFWYRQTMMQGLELLAYFRNRAPLDDSGMPKDRFSAEMPDATLATLKIQPSEPRDSAVYFCASGFTGGPSNQPQHFGDGTRLSIL.

DNA of the CDR3: TGCGCCAGCAGCCAACACCTGGAGGCTGCGAACACCGGGGAGCTGTTTTTT. This gives the protein CASSQHLEAANTGELFF. The chain links TRBV4-3 to TRBJ2-2, with D possibly TRBD2 on 5 matching bases. V lost 2 bases and J 0 bases, leaving 13 bases between the germline ends. Germline V lookup: CDR1 LGHNA, CDR2 YSLEER. The CDR3 runs 17 residues.

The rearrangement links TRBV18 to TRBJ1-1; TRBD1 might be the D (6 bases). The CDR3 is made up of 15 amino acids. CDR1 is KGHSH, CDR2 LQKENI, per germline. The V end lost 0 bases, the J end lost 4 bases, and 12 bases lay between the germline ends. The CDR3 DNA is TGTGCCAGCTCACCACCGGGGGCTGGGGCCACTGAAGCTTTCTTT. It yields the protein CASSPPGAGATEAFF.

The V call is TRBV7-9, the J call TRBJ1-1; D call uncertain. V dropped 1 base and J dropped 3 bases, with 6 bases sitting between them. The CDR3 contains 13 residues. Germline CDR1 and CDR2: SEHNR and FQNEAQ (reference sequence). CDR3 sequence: CASSLDEDTEAFF. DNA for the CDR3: TGTGCCAGCAGCTTAGACGAGGACACTGAAGCTTTCTTT.

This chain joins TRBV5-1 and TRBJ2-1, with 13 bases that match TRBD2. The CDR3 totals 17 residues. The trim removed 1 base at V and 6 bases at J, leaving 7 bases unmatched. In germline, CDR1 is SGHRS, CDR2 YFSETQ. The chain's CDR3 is CASSLPRLAGGGNEQFF. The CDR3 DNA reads TGCGCCAGCAGCTTGCCTCGACTAGCGGGAGGTGGCAATGAGCAGTTCTTC. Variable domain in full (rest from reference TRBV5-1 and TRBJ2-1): KAGVTQTPRYLIKTRGQQVTLSCSPISGHRSVSWYQQTPGQGLQFLFEYFSETQRNKGNFPGRFSGRQFSNSRSEMNVSTLELGDSALYLCASSLPRLAGGGNEQFFGPGTRLTVL.

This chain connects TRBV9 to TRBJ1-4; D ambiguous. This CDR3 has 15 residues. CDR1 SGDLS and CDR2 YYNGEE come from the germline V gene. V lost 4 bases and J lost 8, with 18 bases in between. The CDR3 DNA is TGTGCCAGCAGCTTGACCGGGATCCGAGGGGAAAAACTGTTTTTT. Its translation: CASSLTGIRGEKLFF. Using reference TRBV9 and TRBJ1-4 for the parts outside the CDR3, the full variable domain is DSGVTQTPKHLITATGQRVTLRCSPRSGDLSVYWYQQSLDQGLQFLIQYYNGEERAKGNILERFSAQQFPDLHSELNLSSLELGDSALYFCASSLTGIRGEKLFFGSGTQLSVL.

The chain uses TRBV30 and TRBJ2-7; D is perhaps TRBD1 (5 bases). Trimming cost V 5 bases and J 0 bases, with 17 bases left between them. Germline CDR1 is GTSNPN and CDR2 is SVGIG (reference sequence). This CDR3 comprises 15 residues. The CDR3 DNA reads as TGTGCCTGGTCCATGAAGGGTAGGGGCTCCTACGAGCAGTACTTC. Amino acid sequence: CAWSMKGRGSYEQYF.

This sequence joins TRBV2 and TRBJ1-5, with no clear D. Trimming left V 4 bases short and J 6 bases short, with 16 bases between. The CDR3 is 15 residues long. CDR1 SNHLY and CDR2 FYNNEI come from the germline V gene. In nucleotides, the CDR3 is TGTGCCAGCAGTGGGATGGTTTTTACGGGTCAGCCCCAGCATTTT. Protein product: CASSGMVFTGQPQHF.

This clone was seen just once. The CDR3, as DNA: TGTGCCAGCAGCTTCGGTATCGGAGAGACCCAGTACTTC. Translating gives CASSFGIGETQYF. V is TRBV7-3 and J is TRBJ2-5, with D hard to call. V dropped 3 bases and J dropped 4 bases, with 9 bases sitting between them. CDR3 length equals 13 residues. The V gene's germline CDR1 is SGHTA and CDR2 FQGTGA.

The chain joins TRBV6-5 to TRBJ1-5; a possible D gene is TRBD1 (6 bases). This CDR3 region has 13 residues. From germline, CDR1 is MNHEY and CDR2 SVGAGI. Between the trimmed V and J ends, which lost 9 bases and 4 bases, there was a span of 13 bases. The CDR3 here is CASKGGVNQPQHF. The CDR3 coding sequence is TGTGCCAGTAAAGGGGGGGTTAATCAGCCCCAGCATTTT.

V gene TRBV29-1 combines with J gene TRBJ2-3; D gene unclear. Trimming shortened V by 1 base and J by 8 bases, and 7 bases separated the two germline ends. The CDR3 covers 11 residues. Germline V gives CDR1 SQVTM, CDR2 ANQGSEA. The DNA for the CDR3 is TGCAGCGTTGAAGGCAGTGGTACGCAGTATTTT. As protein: CSVEGSGTQYF.

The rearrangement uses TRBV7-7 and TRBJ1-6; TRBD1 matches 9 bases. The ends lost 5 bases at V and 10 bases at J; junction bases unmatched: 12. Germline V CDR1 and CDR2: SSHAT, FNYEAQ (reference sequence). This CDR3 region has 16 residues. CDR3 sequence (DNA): TGTGCCAGCAGCGTCCGCCTGGGACAGGGATCCTCACCCCTCCACTTT. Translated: CASSVRLGQGSSPLHF.

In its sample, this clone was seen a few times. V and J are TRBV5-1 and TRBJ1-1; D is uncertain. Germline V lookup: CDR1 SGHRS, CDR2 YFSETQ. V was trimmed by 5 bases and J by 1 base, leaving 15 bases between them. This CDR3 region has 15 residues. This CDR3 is CASRIDRHPNTEAFF. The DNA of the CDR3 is TGCGCCAGCAGAATCGACCGACATCCGAACACTGAAGCTTTCTTT.

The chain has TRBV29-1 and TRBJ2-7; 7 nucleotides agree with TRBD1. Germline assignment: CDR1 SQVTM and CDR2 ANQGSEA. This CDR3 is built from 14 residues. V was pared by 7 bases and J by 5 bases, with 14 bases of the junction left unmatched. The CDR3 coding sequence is TGCAGCGCAAGACCTACCACAGGGACAGACGAGCAGTACTTC. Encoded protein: CSARPTTGTDEQYF.

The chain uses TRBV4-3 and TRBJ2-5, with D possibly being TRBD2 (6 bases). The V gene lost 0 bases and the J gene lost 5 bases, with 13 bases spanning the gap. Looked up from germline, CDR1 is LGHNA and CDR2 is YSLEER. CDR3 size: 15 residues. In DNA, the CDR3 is TGCGCCAGCAGCCAAGATGGGACTTATCGGGAGACCCAGTACTTC. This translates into CASSQDGTYRETQYF.